This T cell receptor beta chain was captured by sequencing in a study of blood T cells in healthy people across ages. Whole-study results and caveats: When set beside aged donors, long-lived donors presented more naive CD4+ cells and higher diversity.

V lost 3 bases to trimming and J lost 4 bases; unmatched junction nucleotides: 6. The germline V gene encodes CDR1 MGHRA and CDR2 YSYEKL. This CDR3 has 15 amino acids. There are a few counts of this clonotype. Its antigen is not identified. A J-beta primer mix and a sample-barcoded 5' primer were used in a second PCR of about 7 to 12 cycles. All cDNA molecules were each tagged by a template-switch adaptor with 12 random nucleotides. MiXCR was run by TCRdb on the 5' RACE reads, yielding one entry per CDR3 protein. Of some 1.5 million distinct CDR3 sequences listed, approximately 39% are singletons. V gene TRBV4-1 combines with J gene TRBJ2-7; 10 bases line up with TRBD1. The sequence derives from a woman between 18 and 29 years old in good health. The sequenced sample was blood. The CDR3 sequence: CASSHRDRGTYEQYF. CDR3 in DNA: TGCGCCAGCAGCCACCGGGACAGGGGTACTTACGAGCAGTACTTC.